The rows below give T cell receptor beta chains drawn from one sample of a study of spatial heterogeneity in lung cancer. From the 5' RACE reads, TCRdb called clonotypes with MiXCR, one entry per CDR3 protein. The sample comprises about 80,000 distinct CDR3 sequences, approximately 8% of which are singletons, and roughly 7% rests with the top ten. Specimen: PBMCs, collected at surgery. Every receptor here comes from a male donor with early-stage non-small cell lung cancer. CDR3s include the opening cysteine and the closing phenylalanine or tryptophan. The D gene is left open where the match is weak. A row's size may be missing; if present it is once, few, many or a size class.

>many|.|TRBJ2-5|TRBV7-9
TGTGCCAGCAGTCTAGACGGATTAATAAGCCAAGAGACCCAGTACTTC
CASSLDGLISQETQYF
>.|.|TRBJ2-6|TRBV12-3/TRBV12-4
TGTGCCAGCAGTTTAATGACCGGGGCCAACGTCCTGACTTTC
CASSLMTGANVLTF
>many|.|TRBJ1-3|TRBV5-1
TGCGCCAGCAGCTTGGTGCCGGGGGCTGGAAACACCATATATTTT
CASSLVPGAGNTIYF
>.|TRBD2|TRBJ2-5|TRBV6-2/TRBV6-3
TGTGCCAGCAACAACCTAGCGGGAGTTGAGACCCAGTACTTC
CASNNLAGVETQYF
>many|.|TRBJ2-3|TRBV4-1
TGCGCCAGCAGCCAAGTAAAGGCGCAAACTCTCACAGATACGCAGTATTTT
CASSQVKAQTLTDTQYF
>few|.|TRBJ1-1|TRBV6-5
TGTGCCAGCAGCCCCGGGACAATGAACACTGAAGCTTTCTTT
CASSPGTMNTEAFF
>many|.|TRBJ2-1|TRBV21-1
TGTGCCAGCAGCAAAGAAGGGGGTGAGCAGTTCTTC
CASSKEGGEQFF
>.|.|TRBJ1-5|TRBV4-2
TGTGCCAGCAGCCAAGACGGCAGCAATCAGCCCCAGCATTTT
CASSQDGSNQPQHF
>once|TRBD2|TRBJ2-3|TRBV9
TGTGCCAGCAGGGGTAGCGGGCTTAGCACAGATACGCAGTATTTT
CASRGSGLSTDTQYF
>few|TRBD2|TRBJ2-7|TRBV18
TGTGCCAGCTCATCGGAGGGAGGGCTGGACGAGCAGTACTTC
CASSSEGGLDEQYF
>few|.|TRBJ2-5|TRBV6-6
TGTGCCAGCAGTTATGGGAAAGAGACCCAGTACTTC
CASSYGKETQYF
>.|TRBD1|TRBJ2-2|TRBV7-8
TGTGCCAGCAGCTTAGTACAGGGGACAACCGGGGAGCTGTTTTTT
CASSLVQGTTGELFF
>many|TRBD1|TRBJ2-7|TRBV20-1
TGCAGTGCTAGGGCAGGGGGAACCTACGAGCAGTACTTC
CSARAGGTYEQYF
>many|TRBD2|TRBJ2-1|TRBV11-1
TGTGCCAGCAGCAGGACTAGCGGGACAGATTTGAGTGAGCAGTTCTTC
CASSRTSGTDLSEQFF
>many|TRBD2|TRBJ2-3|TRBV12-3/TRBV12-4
TGTGCCAGCAGTATGAAGCCGGGACTAGCGGGACGGTACACAGATACGCAGTATTTT
CASSMKPGLAGRYTDTQYF
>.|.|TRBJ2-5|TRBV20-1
TGCAGTGCTGGGACACCAGTTCAAGAGACCCAGTACTTC
CSAGTPVQETQYF
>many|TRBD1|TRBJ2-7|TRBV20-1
TGCAGTGCTAGAGCAGACGACAGGGCCCCTCTCTACGAGCAGTACTTC
CSARADDRAPLYEQYF
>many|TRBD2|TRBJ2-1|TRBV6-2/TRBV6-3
TGTGCCAGCAGTTACTCCAGTCTACCCGGGACTAGCGGGAAACGGAGCTCCTACAATGAGCAGTTCTTC
CASSYSSLPGTSGKRSSYNEQFF
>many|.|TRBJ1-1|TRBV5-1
TGCGCCAGCAGCTTGGAAGGCAGGCTGAACACTGAAGCTTTCTTT
CASSLEGRLNTEAFF
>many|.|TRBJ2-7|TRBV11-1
TGTGCCAGCAGCTTAGAGACCCCCGGGGTGTACGAGCAGTACTTC
CASSLETPGVYEQYF